The 6 T cell receptor beta chains below all came from one sample that was sequenced in a study of graft-versus-host responses after intestinal transplantation. The antigens of these receptors remain unknown. The assay was immunoSEQ multiplex PCR, and TCRdb's table has in-frame clones only and misses some. The sample yields about 120,000 clones, approximately 95% seen once. Sequencing used unstimulated CD8+ T cells sorted from spleen or lymph node cells, obtained before intestinal transplant. These receptor sequences come from a human donor who received an intestinal transplant.

As for this clone: In the same sample, other DNA sequences code for this CDR3. The chain recombines TRBV5-1 with TRBJ2-1; TRBD2 matches 11 bases. The CDR3 loop spans 15 amino acids. V shed 4 bases, J shed 5 bases, and the junction held 5 bases outside the gene matches. The germline CDR1 and CDR2 sequences are SGHRS and YFSETQ. The DNA of the CDR3 is TGCGCCAGCAGCGAGGGACTAGCGGCGAACAATGAGCAGTTCTTC. Its translation: CASSEGLAANNEQFF.

This chain connects TRBV9 to TRBJ2-7, with D hard to call. Germline CDR1 and CDR2: SGDLS and YYNGEE. The CDR3 consists of 14 residues. Trimming took off 3 bases at V and 0 bases at J, with 10 bases between the two ends. The chain's CDR3 is CASSAGSSSYEQYF. In DNA form, the CDR3 reads TGTGCCAGCAGCGCCGGGTCCAGCTCCTACGAGCAGTACTTC.

This clone was observed a handful of times. The V gene is TRBV7-2, the J gene TRBJ1-1, with a weak D call TRBD1 (6 bases). V gave up 6 bases and J gave up 5 bases, with 10 bases separating them. The length of the CDR3 is 12 residues. The germline CDR1 and CDR2 sequences are SGHTA and FQGNSA. The CDR3 spells CASRPQGTEAFF. The CDR3 coding sequence is TGTGCCAGCAGACCTCAGGGGACTGAAGCTTTCTTT.

This sequence joins TRBV5-4 and TRBJ2-7; D possibly uses TRBD1 or TRBD2 (6 bases each). In germline, CDR1 is SGHNT, CDR2 YYREEE (reference sequence). There are 13 residues in the CDR3. The germline V and J ends were trimmed by 10 bases and 1 base, with 15 bases remaining between them. The CDR3 sequence is CASSGAGSYEQYF. The CDR3 bases are TGTGCCTCTTCGGGGGCCGGATCCTACGAGCAGTACTTC. Variable domain in full (rest from reference TRBV5-4 and TRBJ2-7): ETGVTQSPTHLIKTRGQQVTLRCSSQSGHNTVSWYQQALGQGPQFIFQYYREEENGRGNFPPRFSGLQFPNYSSELNVNALELDDSALYLCASSGAGSYEQYFGPGTRLTVT.

The chain carries TRBV28 and TRBJ1-4; D not certain. Germline V gene data show CDR1 as MDHEN and CDR2 as SYDVKM. V dropped 5 bases and J dropped 0 bases, with 16 bases sitting between them. The CDR3 sequence is 17 residues long. As DNA, the CDR3 is TGTGCCAGCAGTCCACCGACCCGGAGTGCAACTAATGAAAAACTGTTTTTT. Protein product: CASSPPTRSATNEKLFF.

The chain carries TRBV5-4 and TRBJ2-1; 12 positions agree with TRBD1. This CDR3 comprises 15 residues. After removal of 2 bases from V and 12 bases from J, the junction contained 9 bases not matched to a gene. Germline CDR1 SGHNT, CDR2 YYREEE (reference sequence). The CDR3 loop is CASSFWDRGPSGQFF. The CDR3 DNA sequence: TGTGCCAGCAGCTTCTGGGACAGGGGGCCCTCTGGGCAGTTCTTC.